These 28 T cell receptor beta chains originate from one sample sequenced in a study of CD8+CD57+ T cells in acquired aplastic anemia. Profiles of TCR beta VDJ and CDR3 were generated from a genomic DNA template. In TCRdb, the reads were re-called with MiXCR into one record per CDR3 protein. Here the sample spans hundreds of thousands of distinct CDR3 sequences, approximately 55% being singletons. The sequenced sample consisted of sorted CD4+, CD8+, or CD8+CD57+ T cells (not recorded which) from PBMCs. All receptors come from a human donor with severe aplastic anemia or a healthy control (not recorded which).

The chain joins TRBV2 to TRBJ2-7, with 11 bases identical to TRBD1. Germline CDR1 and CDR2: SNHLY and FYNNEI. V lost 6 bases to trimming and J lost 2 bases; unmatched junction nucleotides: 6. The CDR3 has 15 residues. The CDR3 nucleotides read TGTGCCAGCAGCTCAGGGACAGGGGGTCCCTACGAGCAGTACTTC. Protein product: CASSSGTGGPYEQYF. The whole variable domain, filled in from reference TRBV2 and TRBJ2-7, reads EPEVTQTPSHQVTQMGQEVILRCVPISNHLYFYWYRQILGQKVEFLVSFYNNEISEKSEIFDDQFSVERPDGSNFTLKIRSTKLEDSAMYFCASSSGTGGPYEQYFGPGTRLTVT.

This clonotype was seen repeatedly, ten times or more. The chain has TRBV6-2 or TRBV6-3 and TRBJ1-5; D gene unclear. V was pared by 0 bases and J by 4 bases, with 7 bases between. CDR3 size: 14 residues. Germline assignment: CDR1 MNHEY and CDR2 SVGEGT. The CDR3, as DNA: TGTGCCAGCAGTTACTCTCCGAAGAATCAGCCCCAGCATTTT. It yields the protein CASSYSPKNQPQHF.

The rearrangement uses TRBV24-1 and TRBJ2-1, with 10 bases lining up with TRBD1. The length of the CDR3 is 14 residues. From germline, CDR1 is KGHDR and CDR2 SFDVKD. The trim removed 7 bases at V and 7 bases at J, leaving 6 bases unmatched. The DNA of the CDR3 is TGTGCCACCAGGGATCCGGACAGGGGGAATGAGCAGTTCTTC. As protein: CATRDPDRGNEQFF.

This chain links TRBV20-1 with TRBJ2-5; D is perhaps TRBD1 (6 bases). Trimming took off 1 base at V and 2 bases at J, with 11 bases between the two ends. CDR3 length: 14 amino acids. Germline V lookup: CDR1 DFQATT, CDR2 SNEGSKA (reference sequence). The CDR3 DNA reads TGCAGTGCTAGAGCCCCGGACAGACAAGAGACCCAGTACTTC. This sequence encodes CSARAPDRQETQYF.

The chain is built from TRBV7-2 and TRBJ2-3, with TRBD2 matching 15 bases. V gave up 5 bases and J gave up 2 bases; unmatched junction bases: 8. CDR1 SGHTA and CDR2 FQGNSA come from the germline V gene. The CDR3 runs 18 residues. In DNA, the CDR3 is TGTGCCAGCAGCCCAAGGGGGACTAGCGGGGGGTACACAGATACGCAGTATTTT. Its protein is CASSPRGTSGGYTDTQYF.

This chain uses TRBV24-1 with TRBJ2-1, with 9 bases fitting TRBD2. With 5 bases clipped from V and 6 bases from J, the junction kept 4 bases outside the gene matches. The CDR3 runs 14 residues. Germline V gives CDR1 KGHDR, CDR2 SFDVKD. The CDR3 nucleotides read TGTGCCACCAGTGCTGGTAGCGGGAGCAATGAGCAGTTCTTC. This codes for CATSAGSGSNEQFF.

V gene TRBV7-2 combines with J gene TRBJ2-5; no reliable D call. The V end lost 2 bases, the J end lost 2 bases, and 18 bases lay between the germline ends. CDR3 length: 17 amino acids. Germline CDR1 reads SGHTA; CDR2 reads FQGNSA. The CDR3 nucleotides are TGTGCCAGCAGCTTATCGTACCCTACTGGGTCACAAGAGACCCAGTACTTC. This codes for CASSLSYPTGSQETQYF.

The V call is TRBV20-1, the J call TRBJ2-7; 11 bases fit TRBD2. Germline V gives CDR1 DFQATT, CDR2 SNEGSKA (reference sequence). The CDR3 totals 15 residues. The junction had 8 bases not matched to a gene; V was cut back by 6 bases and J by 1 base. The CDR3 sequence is CSAHQTSGRSYEQYF. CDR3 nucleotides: TGCAGTGCGCACCAAACTAGCGGGAGATCCTACGAGCAGTACTTC.

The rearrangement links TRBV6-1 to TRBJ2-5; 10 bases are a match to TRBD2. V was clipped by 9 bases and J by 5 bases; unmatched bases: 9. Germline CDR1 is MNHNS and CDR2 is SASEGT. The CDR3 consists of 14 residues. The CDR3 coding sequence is TGTGCCAGTAAAACTAGCGGGAAGTTGGAGACCCAGTACTTC. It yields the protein CASKTSGKLETQYF.

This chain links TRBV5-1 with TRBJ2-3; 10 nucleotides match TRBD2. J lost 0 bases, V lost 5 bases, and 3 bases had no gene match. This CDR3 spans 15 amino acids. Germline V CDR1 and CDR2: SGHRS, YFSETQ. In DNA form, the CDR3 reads TGCGCCAGCAGGACTAGCGGGTACAGCACAGATACGCAGTATTTT. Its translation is CASRTSGYSTDTQYF.

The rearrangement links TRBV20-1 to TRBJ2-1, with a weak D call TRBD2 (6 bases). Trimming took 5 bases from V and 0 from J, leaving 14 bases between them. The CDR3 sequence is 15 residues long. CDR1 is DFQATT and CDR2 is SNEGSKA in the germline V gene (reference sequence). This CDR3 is CSARDFASSYNEQFF. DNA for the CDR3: TGCAGTGCTCGGGACTTCGCCAGCTCCTACAATGAGCAGTTCTTC.

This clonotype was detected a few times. The CDR3: CASSVRPKGYNEQFF. CDR3 nucleotides: TGTGCCAGCAGTGTAAGACCTAAGGGGTACAATGAGCAGTTCTTC. This chain links TRBV2 with TRBJ2-1; D possibly corresponds to TRBD1 (5 bases). The germline V gene encodes CDR1 SNHLY and CDR2 FYNNEI. The CDR3 has 15 amino acids. V lost 4 bases and J lost 4, with 14 bases in between.

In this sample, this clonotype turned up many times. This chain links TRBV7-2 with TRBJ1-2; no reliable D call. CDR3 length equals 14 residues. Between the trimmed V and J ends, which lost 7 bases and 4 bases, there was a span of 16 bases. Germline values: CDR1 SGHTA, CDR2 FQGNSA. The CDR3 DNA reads TGTGCCAGCACCCCCCAGAATTCTGCCTATGGCTACACCTTC. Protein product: CASTPQNSAYGYTF.

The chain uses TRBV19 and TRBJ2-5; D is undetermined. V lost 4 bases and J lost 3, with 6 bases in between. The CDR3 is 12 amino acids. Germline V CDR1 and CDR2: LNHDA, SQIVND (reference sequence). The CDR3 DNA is TGTGCCAGTAGTAAAGTCAAAGAGACCCAGTACTTC. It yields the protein CASSKVKETQYF.

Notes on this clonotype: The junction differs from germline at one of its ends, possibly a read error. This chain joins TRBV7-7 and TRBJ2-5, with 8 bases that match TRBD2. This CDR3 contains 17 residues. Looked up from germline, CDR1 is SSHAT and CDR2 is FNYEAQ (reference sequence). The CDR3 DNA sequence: TGTGCTAGCAGCCGCCCGCCAAGTAGCGGGGCCCAAGAGACCCAGTACTTC. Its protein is CASSRPPSSGAQETQYF.

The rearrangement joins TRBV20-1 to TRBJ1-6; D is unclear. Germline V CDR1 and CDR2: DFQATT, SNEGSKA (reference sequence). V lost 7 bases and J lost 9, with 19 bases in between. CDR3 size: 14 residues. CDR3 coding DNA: TGCAGTGAGGCTAGAGATACAACTATTTCACCCCTCCACTTT. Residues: CSEARDTTISPLHF.

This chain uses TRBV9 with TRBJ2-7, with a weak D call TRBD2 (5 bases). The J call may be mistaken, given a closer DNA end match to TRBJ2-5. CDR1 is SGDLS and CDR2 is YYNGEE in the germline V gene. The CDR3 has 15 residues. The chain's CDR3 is CASSVAVATGETQYF. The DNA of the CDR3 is TGTGCCAGCAGCGTAGCGGTAGCGACGGGCGAGACCCAGTACTTC.

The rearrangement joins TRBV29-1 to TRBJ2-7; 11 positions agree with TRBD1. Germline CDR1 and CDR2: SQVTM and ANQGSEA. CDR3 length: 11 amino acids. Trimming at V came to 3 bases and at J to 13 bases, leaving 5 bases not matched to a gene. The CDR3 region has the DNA TGCAGCGTTGATGCGGGACAGGGGGTATACTTC. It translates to CSVDAGQGVYF.

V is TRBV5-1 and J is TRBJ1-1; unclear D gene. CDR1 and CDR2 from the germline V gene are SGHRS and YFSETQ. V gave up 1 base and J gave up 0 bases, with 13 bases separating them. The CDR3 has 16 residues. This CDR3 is CASSLSRGIMNTEAFF. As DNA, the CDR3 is TGCGCCAGCAGCTTGTCGAGAGGCATCATGAACACTGAAGCTTTCTTT.

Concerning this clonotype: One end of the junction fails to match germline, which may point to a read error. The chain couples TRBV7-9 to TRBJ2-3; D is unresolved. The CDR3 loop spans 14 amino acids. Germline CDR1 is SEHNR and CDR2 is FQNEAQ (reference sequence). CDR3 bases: TGCGCCAGCAGCCAAGGAGTGAGCACAGATACGCAGTATTTT. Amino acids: CASSQGVSTDTQYF.

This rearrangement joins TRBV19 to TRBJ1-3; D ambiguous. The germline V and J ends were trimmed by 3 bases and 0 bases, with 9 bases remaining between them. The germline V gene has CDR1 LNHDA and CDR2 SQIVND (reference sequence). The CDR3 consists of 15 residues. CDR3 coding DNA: TGTGCCAGTAGTATTTCGGCGATCTCTGGAAACACCATATATTTT. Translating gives CASSISAISGNTIYF.

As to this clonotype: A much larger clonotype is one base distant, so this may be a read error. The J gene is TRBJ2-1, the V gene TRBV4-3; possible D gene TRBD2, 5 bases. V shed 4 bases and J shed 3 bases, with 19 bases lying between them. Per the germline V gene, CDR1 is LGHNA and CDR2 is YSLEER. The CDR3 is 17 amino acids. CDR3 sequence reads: CASSRVIGGGFYNEQFF. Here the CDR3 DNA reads TGCGCCAGCAGCCGAGTAATTGGAGGCGGGTTCTACAATGAGCAGTTCTTC.

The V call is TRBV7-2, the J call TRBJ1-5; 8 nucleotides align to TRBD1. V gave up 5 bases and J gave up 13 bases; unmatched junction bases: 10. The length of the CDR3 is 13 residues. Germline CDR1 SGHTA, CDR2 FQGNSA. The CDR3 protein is CASSPTTGDEQHF. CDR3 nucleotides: TGTGCCAGCAGCCCCACGACAGGGGATGAGCAGCATTTT.

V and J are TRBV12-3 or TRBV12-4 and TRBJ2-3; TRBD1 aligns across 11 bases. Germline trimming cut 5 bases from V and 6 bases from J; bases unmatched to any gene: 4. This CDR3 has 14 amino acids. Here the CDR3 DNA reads TGTGCCAGCAGTGTGGGACAGGGGGTTGATACGCAGTATTTT. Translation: CASSVGQGVDTQYF.

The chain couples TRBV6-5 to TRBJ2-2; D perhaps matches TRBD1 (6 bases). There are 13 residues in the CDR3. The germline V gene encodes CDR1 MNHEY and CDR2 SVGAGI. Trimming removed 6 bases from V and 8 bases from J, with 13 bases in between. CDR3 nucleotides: TGTGCCAGCAGGCGGACGGGGACAGGGGAGCTGTTTTTT. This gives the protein CASRRTGTGELFF.

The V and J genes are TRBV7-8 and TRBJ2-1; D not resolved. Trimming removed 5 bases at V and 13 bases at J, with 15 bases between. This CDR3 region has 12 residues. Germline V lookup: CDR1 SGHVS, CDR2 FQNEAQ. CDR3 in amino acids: CASSPGVSSQFF. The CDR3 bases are TGTGCCAGCAGCCCGGGCGTAAGTAGTCAGTTCTTC. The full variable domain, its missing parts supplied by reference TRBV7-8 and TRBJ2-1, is GAGVSQSPRYKVAKRGQDVALRCDPISGHVSLFWYQQALGQGPEFLTYFQNEAQLDKSGLPSDRFFAERPEGSVSTLKIQRTQQEDSAVYLCASSPGVSSQFFGPGTRLTVL.

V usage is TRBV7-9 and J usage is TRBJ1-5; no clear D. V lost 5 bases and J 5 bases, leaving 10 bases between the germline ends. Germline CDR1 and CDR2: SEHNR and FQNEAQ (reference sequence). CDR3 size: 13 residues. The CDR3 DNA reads TGTGCCAGCAGCCTAGGGTTTGATCAGCCCCAGCATTTT. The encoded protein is CASSLGFDQPQHF.

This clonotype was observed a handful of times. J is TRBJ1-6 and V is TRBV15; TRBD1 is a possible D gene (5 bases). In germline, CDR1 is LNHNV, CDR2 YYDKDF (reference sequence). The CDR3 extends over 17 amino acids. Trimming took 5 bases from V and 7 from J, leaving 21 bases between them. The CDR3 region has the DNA TGTGCCACCAGCCTTGACTATACCGGGACCCAAAATTCACCCCTCCACTTT. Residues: CATSLDYTGTQNSPLHF.